One sample yielded the 15 T cell receptor beta chains listed below, sequenced in a study of CD8+ T cells in alopecia areata. cDNA prepared by RNA extraction and subsequent reverse transcription served as the template for sequencing. Libraries were prepared by immunoSEQ multiplex PCR; TCRdb keeps only in-frame clonotypes and omits some of them. The sample has roughly 150,000 clones; 50% to 60% are singletons. The specimen sequenced was CD4+ T cells sorted from blood. Receptors originate from a human donor in good health.

The V call is TRBV30, the J call TRBJ2-1; 12 positions agree with TRBD2. Per the germline V gene, CDR1 is GTSNPN and CDR2 is SVGIG (reference sequence). This CDR3 comprises 13 residues. J lost 8 bases, V lost 7 bases, and 6 bases had no gene match. DNA of the CDR3: TGTGCCTACCTTCTAGCGGGAGGGTATGAGCAGTTCTTC. Its translation: CAYLLAGGYEQFF.

The CDR3 region is CASSWGQRTPTYEQYF. The CDR3 bases are TGTGCCAGCAGCTGGGGACAGAGGACTCCTACCTACGAGCAGTACTTC. This sequence joins TRBV7-8 and TRBJ2-7; 7 bases fit TRBD1. Germline CDR1 reads SGHVS; CDR2 reads FQNEAQ. CDR3 size: 16 residues. V shed 4 bases, J shed 2 bases, and the junction held 11 bases outside the gene matches.

J is TRBJ1-5 and V is TRBV28; the match to TRBD1 covers 9 bases. Germline CDR1 MDHEN, CDR2 SYDVKM. Losses at the gene ends were 6 bases for V and 0 bases for J; bases not matched to a gene: 6. This CDR3 has 16 amino acids. In DNA, the CDR3 is TGTGCCAGCAGCCCTACAGGGGGCCTTAGCAATCAGCCCCAGCATTTT. This encodes CASSPTGGLSNQPQHF.

The V call is TRBV7-8, the J call TRBJ1-1; tentatively, D is TRBD1 (6 bases). Between the trimmed V and J ends, which lost 4 bases and 6 bases, there was a span of 24 bases. CDR1 and CDR2 from the germline V gene are SGHVS and FQNEAQ. The CDR3 is made up of 17 amino acids. CDR3 loop: CASSSQATGSPPPEAFF. The CDR3 DNA sequence: TGTGCCAGCAGCTCCCAAGCTACAGGGAGCCCTCCTCCTGAAGCTTTCTTT.

V is TRBV4-1 and J is TRBJ2-3, with TRBD2 matching 7 bases. The J segment lost 9 bases and the V segment lost 5 bases, leaving 8 bases of the junction unmatched. The CDR3 is 13 amino acids. Looked up from germline, CDR1 is MGHRA and CDR2 is YSYEKL. The CDR3 is CASSARLANTQYF. In DNA, the CDR3 is TGCGCCAGCAGCGCCCGACTAGCCAACACGCAGTATTTT.

This rearrangement joins TRBV5-4 to TRBJ1-5; TRBD1 matches at 8 bases. CDR3 length: 14 amino acids. The V gene end was trimmed by 3 bases and the J gene end by 2 bases; junction bases not matched to a gene: 1. Germline V CDR1 and CDR2: SGHNT, YYREEE (reference sequence). This chain's CDR3 is CASSSGQGNQPQHF. CDR3 coding DNA: TGTGCCAGCAGCTCGGGACAGGGCAATCAGCCCCAGCATTTT. Drawing the rest from reference TRBV5-4 and TRBJ1-5, the complete variable domain is ETGVTQSPTHLIKTRGQQVTLRCSSQSGHNTVSWYQQALGQGPQFIFQYYREEENGRGNFPPRFSGLQFPNYSSELNVNALELDDSALYLCASSSGQGNQPQHFGDGTRLSIL.

The genes are TRBV5-4 and TRBJ2-7; D is unclear. This CDR3 spans 14 amino acids. CDR1 and CDR2 from the germline V gene are SGHNT and YYREEE (reference sequence). Trimming took off 0 bases at V and 2 bases at J, with 9 bases between the two ends. The CDR3 bases are TGTGCCAGCAGCTTGGACCCTGACACCTACGAGCAGTACTTC. Amino acids: CASSLDPDTYEQYF. The full variable domain, rest sourced from reference TRBV5-4 and TRBJ2-7, is ETGVTQSPTHLIKTRGQQVTLRCSSQSGHNTVSWYQQALGQGPQFIFQYYREEENGRGNFPPRFSGLQFPNYSSELNVNALELDDSALYLCASSLDPDTYEQYFGPGTRLTVT.

The chain couples TRBV28 to TRBJ1-2, with D tentatively TRBD1 (5 bases). Germline values: CDR1 MDHEN, CDR2 SYDVKM. With 3 bases removed from V and 8 bases from J, the gap between germline ends came to 13 bases. This CDR3 spans 13 amino acids. This CDR3 is CASSFGGKRGYTF. CDR3 sequence (DNA): TGTGCCAGCAGTTTCGGGGGAAAGAGAGGCTACACCTTC.

Only a few counts were recorded for this clone. V usage is TRBV4-1 and J usage is TRBJ2-3; 7 bases map to TRBD2. The CDR3 has 18 amino acids. Unmatched junction bases numbered 11, after V lost 0 bases and J lost 2 bases. Per germline, CDR1 MGHRA and CDR2 YSYEKL. The CDR3 is CASSQERRLAAYTDTQYF. Written as DNA, the CDR3 is TGCGCCAGCAGCCAAGAAAGGAGGCTAGCGGCTTACACAGATACGCAGTATTTT.

This chain connects TRBV4-1 to TRBJ2-1; D gene ambiguous. Germline V gene lookup returns CDR1 MGHRA and CDR2 YSYEKL. This CDR3 has 12 amino acids. Trimming stripped 0 bases from V and 9 bases from J, with 6 bases between. The CDR3 region is CASSQDLGEQFF. The CDR3 DNA reads as TGCGCCAGCAGCCAAGATTTGGGTGAGCAGTTCTTC.

Only a few counts were recorded for this clone. The chain combines TRBV29-1 with TRBJ1-1, with 8 positions matching TRBD1. With 8 bases clipped from V and 1 base from J, the junction kept 3 bases outside the gene matches. CDR3 length equals 12 residues. Germline CDR1 reads SQVTM; CDR2 reads ANQGSEA. The CDR3 DNA reads TGCAGCTCAGGACAGGGGAACACTGAAGCTTTCTTT. This translates into CSSGQGNTEAFF.

This chain joins TRBV5-6 and TRBJ2-6; D is ambiguous. Trimming cost V 0 bases and J 4 bases, with 5 bases left between them. The CDR3 has 14 residues. Germline CDR1 and CDR2: SGHDT and YYEEEE. CDR3 coding DNA: TGTGCCAGCAGCTTGGCCGGAGGGGCCAACGTCCTGACTTTC. Translating gives CASSLAGGANVLTF.

This clone showed up just once. V and J are TRBV14 and TRBJ2-1; 11 bases match TRBD2. V trimming: 4 bases; J trimming: 3 bases; junction bases outside the gene matches: 5. Germline lookup yields CDR1 SGHDN and CDR2 FVKESK. The CDR3 loop spans 16 amino acids. The CDR3 region has the DNA TGTGCCAGCAGCCGGATAGCGGGAGGGTACTACAATGAGCAGTTCTTC. Translating it yields CASSRIAGGYYNEQFF.

This rearrangement joins TRBV29-1 to TRBJ2-7; 8 bases match TRBD1. CDR1 is SQVTM, CDR2 ANQGSEA, per germline. J was trimmed by 0 bases and V by 6 bases; bases with no gene match: 7. The CDR3 is made up of 14 amino acids. Here the CDR3 DNA reads TGCAGCGTGACCGGGACAGGTTCCTCCTACGAGCAGTACTTC. Residues: CSVTGTGSSYEQYF.

This chain uses TRBV2 with TRBJ2-3; D is ambiguous. Germline loops: CDR1 SNHLY, CDR2 FYNNEI. The CDR3 is 15 residues long. The V end was cut by 1 base, the J end by 4 bases, with 12 bases between. The CDR3 protein is CASSEGASEADTQYF. CDR3 DNA: TGTGCCAGCAGTGAAGGGGCTAGTGAGGCAGATACGCAGTATTTT.